This paragraph covers one T cell receptor beta chain sequence. This entry comes from a study of blood T cell repertoires in COVID-19. Germline CDR1 SGHTA, CDR2 FQGNSA. This CDR3 comprises 18 residues. V lost 3 bases and J lost 2, with 20 bases in between. The table came from immunoSEQ multiplex PCR; TCRdb's copy has only in-frame clones and leaves some out. This sample has some 400,000 clones, with nearly 90% found just once. This TCR was sampled from a man younger than 35 with active or convalescent COVID-19. The chain couples TRBV7-2 to TRBJ1-5; D remains unclear. Sequenced input: peripheral blood. The chain's CDR3 is CASSLSLKEGVGNQPQHF. In nucleotides, the CDR3 is TGTGCCAGCAGCTTGAGTTTAAAGGAGGGAGTAGGCAATCAGCCCCAGCATTTT.